Below are 14 T cell receptor beta chains sequenced from a single sample in a study of spatial heterogeneity in lung cancer. As for time point: sample taken at primary tumor resection. Whole RNA was taken from tumor, nontumor lung or frozen PBMC; it was then sequenced unsorted. TCRdb reprocessed the 5' RACE reads via MiXCR and lists one record per CDR3 protein. The sample contains approximately 92,000 distinct CDR3 sequences, about 12% of which appear only once. The source was PBMCs, collected at surgery. These receptors were collected from a male donor with early-stage non-small cell lung cancer.

The V call is TRBV5-1, the J call TRBJ2-5; D is uncertain. Trimming shortened V by 3 bases and J by 7 bases, and 7 bases separated the two germline ends. There are 11 residues in the CDR3. Germline values: CDR1 SGHRS, CDR2 YFSETQ. This CDR3 is CASSSKGTQYF. The CDR3 DNA reads as TGCGCCAGCAGCTCCAAGGGGACCCAGTACTTC.

This clonotype came up many times. The chain combines TRBV15 with TRBJ2-5; 8 bases are shared with TRBD2. V lost 6 bases and J lost 3; bases outside the gene matches: 6. This CDR3 spans 14 amino acids. Germline lookup yields CDR1 LNHNV and CDR2 YYDKDF (reference sequence). CDR3 sequence: CATSPGLVKETQYF. CDR3 nucleotide sequence: TGTGCCACCAGTCCGGGACTAGTTAAAGAGACCCAGTACTTC.

This chain joins TRBV5-1 and TRBJ2-5; 7 bases agree with TRBD2. CDR1 and CDR2 from the germline V gene are SGHRS and YFSETQ. The V and J ends lost 7 bases and 0 bases, in that order; junction bases with no gene match: 3. The CDR3 loop spans 13 amino acids. The CDR3 spells CASGRGNQETQYF. CDR3 nucleotides: TGCGCCAGCGGGCGGGGGAACCAAGAGACCCAGTACTTC.

This chain links TRBV29-1 with TRBJ2-5, with 11 bases identical to TRBD2. V shed 2 bases, J shed 5 bases, and the junction held 7 bases outside the gene matches. Per germline, CDR1 SQVTM and CDR2 ANQGSEA. The CDR3 spans 15 residues. The CDR3: CSVELAGGLRETQYF. The CDR3 coding sequence is TGCAGCGTTGAACTAGCGGGGGGCCTCCGGGAGACCCAGTACTTC. The complete variable domain, with remaining parts taken from reference TRBV29-1 and TRBJ2-5, reads SAVISQKPSRDICQRGTSLTIQCQVDSQVTMMFWYRQQPGQSLTLIATANQGSEATYESGFVIDKFPISRPNLTFSTLTVSNMSPEDSSIYLCSVELAGGLRETQYFGPGTRLLVL.

The genes are TRBV12-3 or TRBV12-4 and TRBJ1-1; a possible D gene is TRBD1 (5 bases). V lost 4 bases, J lost 0 bases, and 12 bases lay in between. The CDR3 length is 15 residues. The CDR3 DNA is TGTGCCAGCAGTTCTGGGGACGGCCTGAACACTGAAGCTTTCTTT. Translating gives CASSSGDGLNTEAFF.

This clonotype has only a few counts. V and J are TRBV11-2 and TRBJ2-7, with 9 bases matching TRBD2. Germline assignment: CDR1 SGHAT and CDR2 FQNNGV. The ends lost 5 bases at V and 6 bases at J; junction bases unmatched: 11. The CDR3 extends over 15 amino acids. The CDR3 DNA reads as TGTGCCAGCAGCCCTCGTAGCGGGAGCGGCGGCGAGCAGTACTTC. Its translation: CASSPRSGSGGEQYF.

This clonotype was seen a few times. This chain links TRBV28 with TRBJ2-3; D is possibly TRBD2 (5 bases). Trimming stripped 3 bases from V and 0 bases from J, with 13 bases between. This CDR3 contains 16 residues. Germline V gene data show CDR1 as MDHEN and CDR2 as SYDVKM. The chain's CDR3 is CASSFRGRRSTDTQYF. In nucleotides, the CDR3 is TGTGCCAGCAGTTTTCGAGGCAGGAGGAGCACAGATACGCAGTATTTT.

This clonotype has only a few counts. The genes are TRBV20-1 and TRBJ2-3; TRBD2 matches 11 bases. CDR3 length equals 18 residues. Per germline, CDR1 DFQATT and CDR2 SNEGSKA (reference sequence). V was clipped by 6 bases and J by 4 bases; unmatched bases: 18. The CDR3 sequence: CSADPGTSGPRVADTQYF. For the CDR3, the DNA is TGCAGTGCAGACCCCGGGACTAGCGGTCCCCGAGTCGCAGATACGCAGTATTTT.

The chain joins TRBV6-2 or TRBV6-3 to TRBJ2-7, with 9 nucleotides matching TRBD1. J was trimmed by 3 bases and V by 0 bases; bases with no gene match: 3. The CDR3 consists of 15 residues. Germline CDR1 reads MNHEY; CDR2 reads SVGEGT. The CDR3: CASSYSGTGFYEQYF. The DNA of the CDR3 is TGTGCCAGCAGTTACTCCGGGACAGGGTTCTACGAGCAGTACTTC.

Ten or more counts support this clonotype. The chain has TRBV6-6 and TRBJ2-5; no definite D call. CDR1 is MNHNY, CDR2 SVGAGI, per germline (reference sequence). Trimming stripped 5 bases from V and 0 bases from J, with 7 bases between. The CDR3 has 13 residues. The CDR3 loop reads CASSPRYQETQYF. CDR3 in DNA: TGTGCCAGCAGTCCGCGATACCAAGAGACCCAGTACTTC.

The V gene is TRBV7-9, the J gene TRBJ2-7; D gene ambiguous. Germline V CDR1 and CDR2: SEHNR, FQNEAQ (reference sequence). The germline V and J ends were trimmed by 4 bases and 1 base, with 5 bases remaining between them. The CDR3 extends over 12 amino acids. The CDR3 reads CASSYSSYEQYF. CDR3 in DNA: TGTGCCAGCAGCTACAGTTCCTACGAGCAGTACTTC.

The chain has TRBV20-1 and TRBJ2-3; 10 bases align to TRBD1. V lost 1 base and J lost 5; bases outside the gene matches: 6. This CDR3 has 15 residues. The germline V gene has CDR1 DFQATT and CDR2 SNEGSKA (reference sequence). CDR3 nucleotide sequence: TGCAGTGCTAGAGGGGGACAGGGGCGCGGAGATACGCAGTATTTT. Residues: CSARGGQGRGDTQYF.

This clonotype was picked up a small number of times. The V gene is TRBV28, the J gene TRBJ2-7, with D possibly being TRBD2 (5 bases). V lost 2 bases, J lost 6 bases, and 11 bases lay in between. CDR1 is MDHEN, CDR2 SYDVKM, per germline. The CDR3 is 13 residues long. CDR3 DNA sequence: TGTGCCAGCAGTTTAGTACCGAGCGGCGAGCAGTACTTC. Its translation: CASSLVPSGEQYF.

This clonotype showed up just a few times. The chain employs TRBV4-1 and TRBJ2-7; TRBD1 matches 7 bases. The CDR3 is 13 amino acids. With V trimmed by 3 bases and J by 6 bases, 5 bases remained unmatched. Germline V gives CDR1 MGHRA, CDR2 YSYEKL. Here the CDR3 DNA reads TGCGCCAGCAGCCAGGAGGACAGGACCGAGCAGTACTTC. This gives the protein CASSQEDRTEQYF.